This is a list of T cell receptor beta chains from one sample in a study of immune evolution from preneoplasia to lung adenocarcinoma. Profiling relied on immunoSEQ multiplex PCR, and the TCRdb table lists in-frame clones only, not all of them. Found here are roughly 2,800 clones, 87% of them singletons; the top ten hold 3.4%. Sequencing input: FFPE adjacent normal lung tissue. These receptors were collected from a person aged 65 to 85 with lung adenocarcinoma. CDR3s include the opening cysteine and the closing phenylalanine or tryptophan. Fields, in order: clone size, J gene, V gene, D gene, CDR3 DNA, CDR3 protein. A D gene is named only where the DNA matches it firmly. Size is stated for part of the rows, as once, few or many counts, or as a class when the clone is expanded.

>.|TRBJ2-5|TRBV7-3|.
TGTGCCAGCAGCTTGGGGCAGCAAGAGACCCAGTACTTC
CASSLGQQETQYF
>.|TRBJ2-2|TRBV7-9|TRBD1
TGTGCCAGCAGCCAAGACAGGGGAAGCTTCGGAACCGGGGAGCTGTTTTTT
CASSQDRGSFGTGELFF
>.|TRBJ1-4|TRBV30|.
TGTGCCTGGAGTCGACCCGGCGGCGGCCCAAATGAAAAACTGTTTTTT
CAWSRPGGGPNEKLFF
>.|TRBJ2-3|TRBV2|TRBD2
TGTGCCAGCTTCGGCGGGAGATTCGGCACAGATACGCAGTATTTT
CASFGGRFGTDTQYF
>.|TRBJ1-5|TRBV4-1|.
TGCGCCAGCAGCCAAGGTCAGCGCAATCAGCCCCAGCATTTT
CASSQGQRNQPQHF
>.|TRBJ2-1|TRBV28|.
TGTGCCAGCAGTTTACAGGGACCGGGGAATGAGCAGTTCTTC
CASSLQGPGNEQFF
>.|TRBJ2-7|TRBV28|.
TGTGCCAGCATTCCCCCGGGGCGCTCCTACGAGCAGTACTTC
CASIPPGRSYEQYF
>.|TRBJ1-2|TRBV9|.
TGTGCCAGCACCCCGGAGATTGACTATGGCTACACCTTC
CASTPEIDYGYTF
>.|TRBJ2-3|TRBV5-4|TRBD1
TGTGCCAGCAGCTCCCCAAACAGGGGGAATAGCACAGATACGCAGTATTTT
CASSSPNRGNSTDTQYF
>.|TRBJ2-1|TRBV9|.
TGTGCCAGCAGCGTAGATGCGGGCTTGGGCTACAATGAGCAGTTCTTC
CASSVDAGLGYNEQFF
>.|TRBJ2-1|TRBV10-1|TRBD2
TGCGCCAGCAGTGAGGGACTAGTTGGCAATGAGCAGTTCTTC
CASSEGLVGNEQFF
>.|TRBJ1-2|TRBV10-2|.
TGCGCCAGCAGTGAGTCGAAGGGCTATGGCTACACCTTC
CASSESKGYGYTF
>.|TRBJ2-2|TRBV2|.
TGTGCCAGCAGTGAGGCGCAGGGGAACACCGGGGAGCTGTTTTTT
CASSEAQGNTGELFF
>.|TRBJ1-4|TRBV12-2|.
TGTGCAAGTCGCTTCTTCGAGACAGTAAAACTGTTTTTT
CASRFFETVKLFF
>.|TRBJ2-2|TRBV4-2|TRBD2
TGTGCCAGCAGCATAGGACTAGCGGTGAACACCGGGGAGCTGTTTTTT
CASSIGLAVNTGELFF
>.|TRBJ1-5|TRBV10-2|.
TGCGCCAGCATAATCACCGGGCTTAGTCAGCCCCAGCATTTT
CASIITGLSQPQHF
>.|TRBJ2-7|TRBV2|.
TGTGCCAGCAGCGCTACTAGGCCCTACGAGCAGTACTTC
CASSATRPYEQYF
>.|TRBJ2-1|TRBV7-3|TRBD2
TGTGCCAGCAGCTTATTTCCTAGCGGGGGAGATGAGCAGTTCTTC
CASSLFPSGGDEQFF
>.|TRBJ1-5|TRBV6-5|.
TGTGCCAGCAGTCAGGACAGTGGGGGCTATCAGCCCCAGCATTTT
CASSQDSGGYQPQHF
>.|TRBJ2-1|TRBV11-2|.
TGTGCCAGCAGCTTAGTGGGGCAGAATGAGCAGTTCTTC
CASSLVGQNEQFF
>.|TRBJ1-1|TRBV6-5|.
TGTGCCAGCAGTTACTCTTCCACCTGGGGCACTGAAGCTTTCTTT
CASSYSSTWGTEAFF
>.|TRBJ2-7|TRBV18|TRBD1
TGTGCCAGCTCACCAGGACAGGGCTATTCCTCCTACGAGCAGTACTTC
CASSPGQGYSSYEQYF
>once|TRBJ1-1|TRBV6-1|.
TGTGCCAGCAGACCCACAGGGACTGAAGCTTTCTTT
CASRPTGTEAFF
>once|TRBJ2-5|TRBV6-1|.
TGTGCCAGCGAAGTCCAAATGGGCAAGACCCAGTACTTC
CASEVQMGKTQYF
>.|TRBJ2-7|TRBV7-2|.
TGTGCCAGCGGGTATGTGGCGTACGAGCAGTACTTC
CASGYVAYEQYF
>.|TRBJ1-3|TRBV5-4|.
TGTGCCAGCAGCTTACGTGGCTGGGAAGAAAACACCATATATTTT
CASSLRGWEENTIYF
>.|TRBJ1-2|TRBV5-8|.
TGTGCCAGCAGCCCTACGGGTTATGGCTACACCTTC
CASSPTGYGYTF
>.|TRBJ1-2|TRBV6-5|.
TGTGCCAGCAGTTTCGGGACTCCAAGGGATGGCTACACCTTC
CASSFGTPRDGYTF
>.|TRBJ1-5|TRBV28|TRBD1
TGTGCCAGCAGAGGGACAGGGGGACAGCCCCAGCATTTT
CASRGTGGQPQHF
>.|TRBJ1-1|TRBV30|.
TGTGCCTGGAGCCCAGGAGGGTGGGGCACTGAAGCTTTCTTT
CAWSPGGWGTEAFF
>.|TRBJ2-7|TRBV28|TRBD1
TGTGCCAGCAGTCGGGACAGAGGATCGTTGGAGCAGTACTTC
CASSRDRGSLEQYF
>.|TRBJ1-2|TRBV9|TRBD1
TGTGCCAGCAGCGTTTATGACAGGGTGGGGAAGTATGGCTACACCTTC
CASSVYDRVGKYGYTF
>.|TRBJ2-7|TRBV4-1|.
TGCGCCAGCAGCCAAGGCGGCGTGGGCTACGAGCAGTACTTC
CASSQGGVGYEQYF
>.|TRBJ2-7|TRBV28|.
TGTGCCAGCAGGGGGGCCTACGAGCAGTACTTC
CASRGAYEQYF
>.|TRBJ1-2|TRBV7-9|TRBD1
TGTGCCAGCAGCTTAGAAGGGGCCGGGACAGGGGCTTCATACTACACCTTC
CASSLEGAGTGASYYTF
>.|TRBJ2-1|TRBV29-1|TRBD1
TGCAGCGCCCGGGACAGGGAAATCTACAATGAGCAGTTCTTC
CSARDREIYNEQFF
>.|TRBJ2-5|TRBV7-9|TRBD1
TGTGCCAGCAGCCCCGGGACAGGGGTGAGAGAGACCCAGTACTTC
CASSPGTGVRETQYF
>.|TRBJ1-1|TRBV7-9|.
TGTGCCAGCAGCTTAAATTCCCGGACTGAAGCTTTCTTT
CASSLNSRTEAFF
>.|TRBJ2-3|TRBV4-1|TRBD2
TGCGCCAGCAGCCAAGATGCAGCGGGAGGTACGGATACGCAGTATTTT
CASSQDAAGGTDTQYF
>.|TRBJ2-1|TRBV5-1|TRBD1
TGCGCCAGCAGCCCTGGGACAGGAGCTTCCTACAATGAGCAGTTCTTC
CASSPGTGASYNEQFF
>.|TRBJ1-1|TRBV30|.
TGTGCCTGGAGCGAGTGGGTGAACACTGAAGCTTTCTTT
CAWSEWVNTEAFF
>.|TRBJ1-1|TRBV20-1|.
TGCAGTGCTACCGAGGGAAGGGCTTTCTTT
CSATEGRAFF
>.|TRBJ2-5|TRBV19|TRBD2
TGTGCCAGTAGTAGCGGGAGTCAAGAGACCCAGTACTTC
CASSSGSQETQYF
>.|TRBJ2-3|TRBV28|.
TGTGCCAGCAGTTTTGGGGTGGCCGGGCCGCAGGAGTATTTT
CASSFGVAGPQEYF
>.|TRBJ2-2|TRBV5-1|.
TGCGCCAGCAGCTTGACACCCACCGGGGAGCTGTTTTTT
CASSLTPTGELFF
>.|TRBJ2-3|TRBV10-3|.
TGTGCCATCAGTGAGGCGGGGACAGCAAAGACAGATACGCAGTATTTT
CAISEAGTAKTDTQYF
>.|TRBJ1-5|TRBV19|.
TGTGCCAGCCGTGGGGACGGCGTGAGGCCCCAGCATTTT
CASRGDGVRPQHF
>.|TRBJ1-4|TRBV28|.
TGTGCCAGCAGTTTAGAATTTCTAGGGGGAGGAACTAATGAAAAACTGTTTTTT
CASSLEFLGGGTNEKLFF
>.|TRBJ2-7|TRBV27|TRBD1
TGTGCCAGCAGTTACTCGACAGGGGGCGGCGAGCAGTACTTC
CASSYSTGGGEQYF
>.|TRBJ2-7|TRBV29-1|TRBD1
TGCAGCGCTTCAGGGGGAATAGAGCAGTACTTC
CSASGGIEQYF
>.|TRBJ1-2|TRBV7-7|TRBD1
TGTGCTAGCAGCCCGGGACAGGGGGATGGAAACGGCTACACCTTC
CASSPGQGDGNGYTF